A single sample is the source of the 20 T cell receptor beta chains below, sequenced in a study of cytomegalovirus exposure and HLA in healthy donors. Both 60 Vbeta primers and 13 Jbeta primers went into the PCR. Sequenced by immunoSEQ multiplex PCR; TCRdb stores in-frame clones only, minus some. The sample consists of around 81,000 clones, 60% to 70% of them appearing once. What was sequenced was PBMCs. The receptors here all came from a man aged 30-40 years in good health and CMV-seropositive.

This clone came up once. V and J are TRBV2 and TRBJ2-7, with a weak D call TRBD1 (6 bases). Germline loops: CDR1 SNHLY, CDR2 FYNNEI. V lost 5 bases and J lost 2, with 10 bases in between. The CDR3 length is 13 residues. In nucleotides, the CDR3 is TGTGCCAGCAGTACCACAGGGACCTACGAGCAGTACTTC. Encoded protein: CASSTTGTYEQYF.

The rearrangement links TRBV5-4 to TRBJ1-3, with a tentative D call TRBD1 (5 bases). Trimming took off 4 bases at V and 3 bases at J, with 11 bases between the two ends. Germline values: CDR1 SGHNT, CDR2 YYREEE (reference sequence). The CDR3 consists of 14 residues. In DNA, the CDR3 is TGTGCCAGCAGCCAGGAGGGGTATGGAAACACCATATATTTT. It yields the protein CASSQEGYGNTIYF.

V usage is TRBV4-1 and J usage is TRBJ2-1; 7 positions match TRBD2. Germline CDR1 and CDR2: MGHRA and YSYEKL. Unmatched junction bases numbered 13, after V lost 7 bases and J lost 4 bases. The CDR3 has 16 amino acids. Here the CDR3 reads CASTPFQAGEYNEQFF. DNA for the CDR3: TGCGCCAGCACTCCTTTTCAGGCGGGAGAGTACAATGAGCAGTTCTTC.

This CDR3 reads CASTVTGRGGYTF. Here the CDR3 DNA reads TGTGCCAGCACGGTGACCGGCCGGGGTGGCTACACCTTC. The V gene is TRBV6-1, the J gene TRBJ1-2; D is uncertain. The CDR3 runs to 13 residues. Germline loops: CDR1 MNHNS, CDR2 SASEGT. Trimming left V 7 bases short and J 7 bases short, with 16 bases between.

J is TRBJ2-3 and V is TRBV12-5; TRBD1 matches 7 bases. Germline-derived CDR1 and CDR2 are LGHNT and FRNRAP. The CDR3 is 15 residues long. V shed 5 bases, J shed 2 bases, and the junction held 7 bases outside the gene matches. CDR3 residues: CASGPTGAYTDTQYF. The DNA for the CDR3 is TGTGCTAGTGGTCCCACAGGGGCTTACACAGATACGCAGTATTTT. Supplemented by reference TRBV12-5 and TRBJ2-3, the full variable domain reads DARVTQTPRHKVTEMGQEVTMRCQPILGHNTVFWYRQTMMQGLELLAYFRNRAPLDDSGMPKDRFSAEMPDATLATLKIQPSEPRDSAVYFCASGPTGAYTDTQYFGPGTRLTVL.

The chain uses TRBV5-5 and TRBJ1-3, with D possibly matching TRBD1 (6 bases). The CDR3 has 14 residues. Trimming removed 3 bases at V and 8 bases at J, with 15 bases between. CDR1 is SGHKS, CDR2 YYEKEE, per germline (reference sequence). The CDR3, as DNA: TGTGCCAGCAGCTGGGAACAGGGAGCAGACACCATATATTTT. Amino acids: CASSWEQGADTIYF.

This clone was seen more than once but under ten times. This chain links TRBV30 with TRBJ2-1; no definite D call. CDR1 and CDR2 from the germline V gene are GTSNPN and SVGIG (reference sequence). This CDR3 has 12 residues. The V and J ends lost 3 bases and 4 bases respectively, with 7 bases between them. CDR3 region: CAWRRSYNEQFF. DNA for the CDR3: TGTGCCTGGAGGAGGAGTTACAATGAGCAGTTCTTC.

This clone was seen more than once but under ten times. This chain joins TRBV7-9 and TRBJ1-3, with D uncertain. There are 12 residues in the CDR3. The V gene lost 5 bases and the J gene lost 4 bases, with 6 bases spanning the gap. The germline CDR1 and CDR2 sequences are SEHNR and FQNEAQ (reference sequence). The CDR3 sequence: CASSQQGNTIYF. CDR3 coding DNA: TGTGCCAGCAGCCAACAGGGAAACACCATATATTTT.

The gene calls are TRBV12-5 and TRBJ2-1; 11 positions agree with TRBD2. The CDR3 covers 16 residues. The V segment lost 4 bases and the J segment 7 bases; nucleotides outside the gene matches: 9. Germline CDR1 reads LGHNT; CDR2 reads FRNRAP. The CDR3 loop is CASGSTRLAGKNEQFF. In DNA, the CDR3 is TGTGCTAGTGGTTCAACCAGACTAGCGGGAAAAAATGAGCAGTTCTTC. The full variable domain, its missing parts supplied by reference TRBV12-5 and TRBJ2-1, is DARVTQTPRHKVTEMGQEVTMRCQPILGHNTVFWYRQTMMQGLELLAYFRNRAPLDDSGMPKDRFSAEMPDATLATLKIQPSEPRDSAVYFCASGSTRLAGKNEQFFGPGTRLTVL.

This chain joins TRBV15 and TRBJ2-2; D is ambiguous. The CDR3 has 13 amino acids. V was trimmed by 5 bases and J by 7 bases, leaving 11 bases between them. CDR1 is LNHNV, CDR2 YYDKDF, per germline (reference sequence). The CDR3 DNA reads as TGTGCCACCAGCCCCTCAATAGACGGGGAGCTGTTTTTT. Its protein is CATSPSIDGELFF.

This clone came up a few times. The chain employs TRBV28 and TRBJ2-7; the match to TRBD1 covers 7 bases. Trimming cost V 5 bases and J 3 bases; bases outside gene matches: 13. The CDR3 spans 16 residues. Germline V gene data show CDR1 as MDHEN and CDR2 as SYDVKM. Written as DNA, the CDR3 is TGTGCCAGCAGTGGGACCGGACAGGCCTTTTTCTACGAGCAGTACTTC. Protein sequence: CASSGTGQAFFYEQYF. Variable domain in full (rest from reference TRBV28 and TRBJ2-7): DVKVTQSSRYLVKRTGEKVFLECVQDMDHENMFWYRQDPGLGLRLIYFSYDVKMKEKGDIPEGYSVSREKKERFSLILESASTNQTSMYLCASSGTGQAFFYEQYFGPGTRLTVT.

This chain connects TRBV4-1 to TRBJ1-1; TRBD1 aligns across 9 bases. V shed 1 base, J shed 1 base, and the junction held 4 bases outside the gene matches. Germline-derived CDR1 and CDR2 are MGHRA and YSYEKL. CDR3 length equals 16 residues. The CDR3 spells CASSQGDREGNTEAFF. CDR3 in DNA: TGCGCCAGCAGCCAAGGGGACAGGGAGGGGAACACTGAAGCTTTCTTT.

The chain is built from TRBV11-2 and TRBJ2-7; D might be TRBD2 (6 bases). The CDR3 spans 13 residues. Deletions cut 5 bases from V and 1 base from J, with 9 bases between. Germline values: CDR1 SGHAT, CDR2 FQNNGV. The CDR3: CASSRGTSYEQYF. DNA for the CDR3: TGTGCCAGCAGCCGCGGGACTTCCTACGAGCAGTACTTC.

This clone occurred a few times. This sequence joins TRBV12-1 and TRBJ1-2; TRBD1, the D gene given by the table, was not confirmed from the DNA. TRBV12-1 is shown as a pseudogene. The CDR3 loop spans 14 amino acids. The DNA for the CDR3 is TGTGCCAGCATCGGGAACAGGGTTAACTATGGCTACACCTTC. Residues: CASIGNRVNYGYTF.

This CDR3 reads CATSRAPSGQVYQETQYF. The CDR3 DNA follows: TGTGCCACCAGCAGAGCTCCCTCTGGACAGGTTTACCAAGAGACCCAGTACTTC. The chain recombines TRBV15 with TRBJ2-5; 7 nucleotides align to TRBD1. The germline V gene has CDR1 LNHNV and CDR2 YYDKDF (reference sequence). V was pared by 1 base and J by 0 bases, with 11 bases of the junction left unmatched. The CDR3 is 18 amino acids.

The chain couples TRBV27 to TRBJ2-2; 7 bases align to TRBD2. The CDR3 sequence is 13 residues long. Unmatched junction bases numbered 4, after V lost 5 bases and J lost 7 bases. Germline assignment: CDR1 MNHEY and CDR2 SMNVEV (reference sequence). This CDR3 is CASSQAGHGELFF. The DNA for the CDR3 is TGTGCCAGCAGTCAAGCGGGGCACGGGGAGCTGTTTTTT.

The rearrangement links TRBV4-3 to TRBJ2-5; D tentatively reads TRBD1 or TRBD2 (5 bases each). The J call may be faulty, since TRBJ2-7 better matches the DNA end. The germline V gene encodes CDR1 LGHNA and CDR2 YSLEER. The CDR3 contains 14 residues. The DNA of the CDR3 is TGCGCCAGCAGCCCCCAAAGAGGGGACTACGAGCAGTACTTC. Its protein is CASSPQRGDYEQYF.

The sample holds many counts of this clone. This CDR3 reads CAISGLSPEGDEQFF. CDR3 coding DNA: TGTGCCATCAGTGGTCTTAGCCCCGAGGGGGATGAGCAGTTCTTC. The chain has TRBV10-3 and TRBJ2-1, with D tentatively TRBD1 (6 bases). The CDR3 has 15 residues. V lost 4 bases to trimming and J lost 8 bases, with 18 bases between them. The V gene's germline CDR1 is ENHRY and CDR2 SYGVKD.

The V and J genes are TRBV5-1 and TRBJ2-3; 11 nucleotides agree with TRBD2. The V gene end was trimmed by 2 bases and the J gene end by 3 bases; junction bases not matched to a gene: 5. Germline loops: CDR1 SGHRS, CDR2 YFSETQ. The length of the CDR3 is 16 residues. For the CDR3, the DNA is TGCGCCAGCAGCTTCCTGACTAGCGGGGTTACAGATACGCAGTATTTT. Amino acid sequence: CASSFLTSGVTDTQYF.

V is TRBV29-1 and J is TRBJ1-2; D not certain. The CDR3 has 13 amino acids. Per germline, CDR1 SQVTM and CDR2 ANQGSEA. Deletions cut 3 bases from V and 1 base from J, with 9 bases between. CDR3 protein: CSVEGGNNYGYTF. CDR3 nucleotides: TGCAGCGTTGAGGGAGGGAATAACTATGGCTACACCTTC.